This passage covers 23 T cell receptor beta chains from one sample sequenced in a study of cytomegalovirus exposure and HLA in healthy donors. With 60 Vbeta and 13 Jbeta primers, the PCR was carried out. The protocol was immunoSEQ multiplex PCR, while the TCRdb copy is restricted to in-frame clones and leaves out a portion. The sample records roughly 140,000 clones, 80% to 90% being singletons. The sample consisted of PBMCs. These receptors were collected from a boy under 10 years old in good health and CMV-seronegative.

This sequence joins TRBV5-6 and TRBJ1-2; D not certain. The V gene lost 4 bases and the J gene lost 4 bases, with 14 bases spanning the gap. Germline V gives CDR1 SGHDT, CDR2 YYEEEE. The CDR3 runs 14 residues. CDR3 amino acids: CASSHRGRSYGYTF. The CDR3 region has the DNA TGTGCCAGCAGCCACCGCGGGAGATCCTATGGCTACACCTTC.

This clone was counted once. The chain couples TRBV19 to TRBJ2-1, with TRBD2 matching over 7 bases. The CDR3 covers 16 residues. V lost 3 bases, J lost 4 bases, and 9 bases stayed unmatched. Germline loops: CDR1 LNHDA, CDR2 SQIVND (reference sequence). The CDR3 region has the DNA TGTGCCAGTAGTATCCGGACGGCGGGAGCGTACAATGAGCAGTTCTTC. It encodes CASSIRTAGAYNEQFF.

The chain carries TRBV5-5 and TRBJ2-7, with 12 positions matching TRBD2. Germline V lookup: CDR1 SGHKS, CDR2 YYEKEE (reference sequence). J gave up 3 bases and V 4 bases, and 5 bases lay outside the gene matches. The CDR3 consists of 15 residues. DNA of the CDR3: TGTGCCAGCAGCCAGAGGACTAGCGGGAACTACGAGCAGTACTTC. It yields the protein CASSQRTSGNYEQYF.

As for this clone: Compared with germline, one end of the junction differs, possibly owing to a read error. The chain is built from TRBV7-9 and TRBJ2-3; 7 positions match TRBD2. The CDR3 is 18 residues long. The germline gives CDR1 SEHNR, CDR2 FQNEAQ (reference sequence). For the CDR3, the DNA is TGTTCCAGCAAGCCTCGTTGGACGACCGGGGGGAGCACAGATACGCAGTATTTT. Translation: CSSKPRWTTGGSTDTQYF.

Concerning this clone itself: One junction end does not reproduce the germline sequence, and a read error may be involved. V and J are TRBV6-1 and TRBJ2-3; D gene uncertain. Germline V CDR1 and CDR2: MNHNS, SASEGT. The CDR3 has 15 residues. The CDR3, as DNA: TGTGCCACCAGTCTCTTTCTCGAGGGCACAGATACGCAGTATTTT. It yields the protein CATSLFLEGTDTQYF.

The chain couples TRBV5-5 to TRBJ2-5; 11 nucleotides line up with TRBD2. CDR1 is SGHKS, CDR2 YYEKEE, per germline (reference sequence). The J segment lost 9 bases and the V segment lost 1 base, leaving 14 bases of the junction unmatched. CDR3 size: 17 residues. The CDR3 reads CASSLTSGGLPKRPQYF. The CDR3, as DNA: TGTGCCAGCAGCTTGACTAGCGGGGGCCTCCCGAAGAGACCCCAGTACTTC.

The chain couples TRBV10-2 to TRBJ2-1; TRBD2 matches at 9 bases. The J segment lost 6 bases and the V segment lost 2 bases, leaving 5 bases of the junction unmatched. The CDR3 loop spans 15 amino acids. CDR1 and CDR2 from the germline V gene are WSHSY and SAAADI. CDR3 nucleotides: TGCGCCAGCAGTGAGCTTGCGGGAGGGCTCAATGAGCAGTTCTTC. Translated: CASSELAGGLNEQFF.

This clone appeared a single time. V and J are TRBV5-5 and TRBJ2-1, with 9 nucleotides matching TRBD2. V gave up 6 bases and J gave up 10 bases; unmatched junction bases: 14. The germline gives CDR1 SGHKS, CDR2 YYEKEE (reference sequence). The CDR3 runs 15 residues. The CDR3 region is CASNGGLLAGDEQFF. The CDR3 DNA is TGTGCCAGCAACGGGGGGTTACTAGCGGGCGACGAGCAGTTCTTC.

V usage is TRBV5-1 and J usage is TRBJ2-5; 8 bases map to TRBD1. CDR1 is SGHRS and CDR2 is YFSETQ in the germline V gene. The junction had 9 bases not matched to a gene; V was cut back by 3 bases and J by 5 bases. This CDR3 is built from 15 residues. CDR3 DNA: TGCGCCAGCAGCTCGACAGGGGTGGTAGGGGAGACCCAGTACTTC. It encodes CASSSTGVVGETQYF. Supplemented by reference TRBV5-1 and TRBJ2-5, the full variable domain reads KAGVTQTPRYLIKTRGQQVTLSCSPISGHRSVSWYQQTPGQGLQFLFEYFSETQRNKGNFPGRFSGRQFSNSRSEMNVSTLELGDSALYLCASSSTGVVGETQYFGPGTRLLVL.

The genes are TRBV11-2 and TRBJ2-7; maybe TRBD2 (7 bases). This CDR3 region has 15 residues. Germline lookup yields CDR1 SGHAT and CDR2 FQNNGV. Trimming took off 1 base at V and 3 bases at J, with 13 bases between the two ends. CDR3 coding DNA: TGTGCCAGCAGCTTAGGGCCGGGGGGCTACTACGAGCAGTACTTC. Encoded protein: CASSLGPGGYYEQYF. Using reference TRBV11-2 and TRBJ2-7 for the parts outside the CDR3, the full variable domain is EAGVAQSPRYKIIEKRQSVAFWCNPISGHATLYWYQQILGQGPKLLIQFQNNGVVDDSQLPKDRFSAERLKGVDSTLKIQPAKLEDSAVYLCASSLGPGGYYEQYFGPGTRLTVT.

The chain couples TRBV9 to TRBJ1-2, with 10 bases that match TRBD1. Per the germline V gene, CDR1 is SGDLS and CDR2 is YYNGEE. The CDR3 extends over 15 amino acids. V trimming: 4 bases; J trimming: 8 bases; junction bases outside the gene matches: 11. The CDR3 sequence: CASSPGGDRGKGYTF. CDR3 DNA: TGTGCCAGCAGCCCAGGGGGGGACAGGGGAAAGGGCTACACCTTC.

The chain uses TRBV12-5 and TRBJ1-5; D gene unclear. The germline CDR1 and CDR2 sequences are LGHNT and FRNRAP. The V end lost 3 bases, the J end lost 11 bases, and 11 bases lay between the germline ends. The CDR3 runs 12 residues. The CDR3 DNA reads TGTGCTAGTGGTTTCCAGGTGTGGGCCCAGCATTTT. This encodes CASGFQVWAQHF.

In this sample, this clone turned up a few times. The rearrangement links TRBV7-2 to TRBJ2-7; D is unclear. CDR3 length: 12 amino acids. Germline CDR1 is SGHTA and CDR2 is FQGNSA. Trimming shortened V by 7 bases and J by 0 bases, and 7 bases separated the two germline ends. This chain's CDR3 is CASNSGSYEQYF. DNA of the CDR3: TGTGCCAGCAACTCCGGCTCCTACGAGCAGTACTTC. Full variable domain (outside the CDR3, taken from reference TRBV7-2 and TRBJ2-7): GAGVSQSPSNKVTEKGKDVELRCDPISGHTALYWYRQSLGQGLEFLIYFQGNSAPDKSGLPSDRFSAERTGGSVSTLTIQRTQQEDSAVYLCASNSGSYEQYFGPGTRLTVT.

The V gene is TRBV13, the J gene TRBJ2-1; 12 bases align to TRBD2. Looked up from germline, CDR1 is PRHDT and CDR2 is FYEKMQ (reference sequence). The CDR3 spans 20 residues. V gave up 3 bases and J gave up 2 bases; unmatched junction bases: 14. This chain's CDR3 is CASSLRALAGGPGAYNEQFF. CDR3 DNA: TGTGCCAGCAGCTTGAGAGCGCTAGCGGGGGGGCCTGGGGCCTACAATGAGCAGTTCTTC.

V is TRBV7-8 and J is TRBJ1-2; D not resolved. The CDR3 extends over 15 amino acids. Germline CDR1 SGHVS, CDR2 FQNEAQ. The germline V and J ends were trimmed by 7 bases and 8 bases, with 23 bases remaining between them. The CDR3 region is CASTTRRASIRGYTF. For the CDR3, the DNA is TGTGCCAGCACCACCAGGAGGGCGAGCATCCGCGGCTACACCTTC.

The CDR3 region has the DNA TGTGCCAGCAGGAGGGGGCGAGAGACCCAGTACTTC. As protein: CASRRGRETQYF. The chain uses TRBV5-5 and TRBJ2-5; the match to TRBD1 covers 7 bases. Germline CDR1 SGHKS, CDR2 YYEKEE (reference sequence). The CDR3 contains 12 residues. V lost 5 bases to trimming and J lost 4 bases; unmatched junction nucleotides: 2.

V usage is TRBV19 and J usage is TRBJ2-7; D might be TRBD2 (6 bases). Germline V gene lookup returns CDR1 LNHDA and CDR2 SQIVND (reference sequence). Trimming removed 4 bases at V and 3 bases at J, with 7 bases between. The CDR3 has 12 residues. DNA of the CDR3: TGTGCCAGTAGTAGGAGGGGCTACGAGCAGTACTTC. It codes for CASSRRGYEQYF.

This clone was counted once. The chain links TRBV19 to TRBJ2-7, with 9 bases that match TRBD2. The CDR3 is 16 amino acids. The V segment lost 5 bases and the J segment 2 bases; nucleotides outside the gene matches: 10. Germline CDR1 reads LNHDA; CDR2 reads SQIVND (reference sequence). The DNA for the CDR3 is TGTGCCAGTAGTCCGCAGGCGACTAGCGGCCCCTACGAGCAGTACTTC. Protein sequence: CASSPQATSGPYEQYF.

CDR3 coding DNA: TGTGCCAGCAGCTCCACAGGGGGGAACACTGAAGCTTTCTTT. Its translation is CASSSTGGNTEAFF. This chain connects TRBV5-6 to TRBJ1-1, with 8 bases identical to TRBD1. CDR3 length: 14 residues. V gave up 3 bases and J gave up 1 base; unmatched junction bases: 2. The germline gives CDR1 SGHDT, CDR2 YYEEEE.

The chain carries TRBV4-3 and TRBJ1-1; D perhaps matches TRBD1 (5 bases). The V and J ends lost 1 base and 0 bases respectively, with 6 bases between them. The CDR3 totals 14 residues. CDR1 and CDR2 (germline): LGHNA, YSLEER. CDR3 loop: CASSQGTMNTEAFF. The CDR3 coding sequence is TGCGCCAGCAGCCAAGGGACAATGAACACTGAAGCTTTCTTT.

This chain connects TRBV2 to TRBJ1-2; D gene uncertain. CDR1 SNHLY and CDR2 FYNNEI come from the germline V gene. The CDR3 totals 13 residues. V was shortened by 1 base and J by 4 bases, with 7 bases between the two germline ends. The CDR3 DNA follows: TGTGCCAGCAGTGAAGGGGCGAGCTATGGCTACACCTTC. This codes for CASSEGASYGYTF. The full variable domain, in which reference TRBV2 and TRBJ1-2 provide the parts outside the CDR3, is EPEVTQTPSHQVTQMGQEVILRCVPISNHLYFYWYRQILGQKVEFLVSFYNNEISEKSEIFDDQFSVERPDGSNFTLKIRSTKLEDSAMYFCASSEGASYGYTFGSGTRLTVV.

V is TRBV12-5 and J is TRBJ2-7; D not certain. CDR3 length equals 16 residues. CDR1 and CDR2 (germline): LGHNT, FRNRAP. Trimming shortened V by 6 bases and J by 4 bases, and 22 bases separated the two germline ends. The CDR3 DNA follows: TGTGCTAGTGGCCGCTTGATAGTAGCCCAGTCGTACGAGCAGTACTTC. Protein sequence: CASGRLIVAQSYEQYF.

Only one count was recorded for this clone. The chain carries TRBV5-6 and TRBJ2-1, with D possibly being TRBD1 (6 bases). V dropped 4 bases and J dropped 2 bases, with 16 bases sitting between them. Germline-derived CDR1 and CDR2 are SGHDT and YYEEEE. CDR3 length: 16 residues. CDR3 nucleotide sequence: TGTGCCAGCAGCGATGTCAGGGGAATCCCCTACAATGAGCAGTTCTTC. Translation: CASSDVRGIPYNEQFF. The full variable domain, with the rest looked up from reference TRBV5-6 and TRBJ2-1, is DAGVTQSPTHLIKTRGQQVTLRCSPKSGHDTVSWYQQALGQGPQFIFQYYEEEERQRGNFPDRFSGHQFPNYSSELNVNALLLGDSALYLCASSDVRGIPYNEQFFGPGTRLTVL.